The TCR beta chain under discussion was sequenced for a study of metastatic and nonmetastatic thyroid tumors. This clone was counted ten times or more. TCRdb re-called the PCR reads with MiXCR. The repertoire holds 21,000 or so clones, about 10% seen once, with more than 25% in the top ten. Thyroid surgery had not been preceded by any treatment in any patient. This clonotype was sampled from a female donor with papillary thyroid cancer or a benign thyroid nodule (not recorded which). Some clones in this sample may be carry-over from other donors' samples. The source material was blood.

Written as DNA, the CDR3 is TGTGCCAGCAGCCCCCAGTTTTGGGGTTGGGGTTCACCCCTCCACTTT. Its translation: CASSPQFWGWGSPLHF. The V gene is TRBV14, the J gene TRBJ1-6, with unresolved D. Looked up from germline, CDR1 is SGHDN and CDR2 is FVKESK. The CDR3 covers 16 residues. Trimming shortened V by 4 bases and J by 9 bases, and 19 bases separated the two germline ends.